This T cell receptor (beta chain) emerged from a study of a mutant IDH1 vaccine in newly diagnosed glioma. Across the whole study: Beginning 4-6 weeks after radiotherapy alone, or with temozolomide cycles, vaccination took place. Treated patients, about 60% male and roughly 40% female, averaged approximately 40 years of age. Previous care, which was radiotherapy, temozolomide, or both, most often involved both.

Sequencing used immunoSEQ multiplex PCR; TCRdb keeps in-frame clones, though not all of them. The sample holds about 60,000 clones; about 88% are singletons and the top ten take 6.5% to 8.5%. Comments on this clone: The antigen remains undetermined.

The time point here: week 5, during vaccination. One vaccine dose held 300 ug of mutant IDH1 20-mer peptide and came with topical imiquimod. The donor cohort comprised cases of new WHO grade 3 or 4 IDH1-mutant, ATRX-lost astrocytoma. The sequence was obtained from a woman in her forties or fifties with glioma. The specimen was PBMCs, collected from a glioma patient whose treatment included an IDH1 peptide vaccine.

Here the CDR3 DNA reads TGTGCCAGTACCTCCCAGGGGAATCATTCACCCCTCCACTTT. The encoded protein is CASTSQGNHSPLHF. The J gene is TRBJ1-6, the V gene TRBV19, with D possibly matching TRBD1 (6 bases). The CDR3 sequence is 14 residues long. Germline assignment: CDR1 LNHDA and CDR2 SQIVND (reference sequence). Deletions cut 7 bases from V and 8 bases from J, with 15 bases between. Full variable domain (missing parts from reference TRBV19 and TRBJ1-6): DGGITQSPKYLFRKEGQNVTLSCEQNLNHDAMYWYRQDPGQGLRLIYYSQIVNDFQKGDIAEGYSVSREKKESFPLTVTSAQKNPTAFYLCASTSQGNHSPLHFGNGTRLTVT.